Listed here are 8 T cell receptor beta chains from one sample, sequenced in a study of cytomegalovirus exposure and HLA in healthy donors. Measured with immunoSEQ multiplex PCR; TCRdb has only the in-frame clones, and not every one. The repertoire holds under 140,000 clones, 85% to 90% seen once, with over 1.1% in the top ten. The sample consisted of PBMCs. The receptors originated from a woman aged 25 to 39 in good health and CMV-seropositive.

The chain is built from TRBV18 and TRBJ2-3; 8 positions match TRBD2. V shed 3 bases, J shed 6 bases, and the junction held 8 bases outside the gene matches. This CDR3 spans 15 amino acids. CDR1 and CDR2 (germline): KGHSH, LQKENI. CDR3 sequence reads: CASSPSGVKSDTQYF. The CDR3 DNA reads as TGTGCCAGCTCACCTAGCGGGGTTAAGTCGGATACGCAGTATTTT.

This rearrangement joins TRBV4-3 to TRBJ1-2, with TRBD1 identical over 7 bases. The CDR3 has 16 residues. From germline, CDR1 is LGHNA and CDR2 YSLEER. V was pared by 2 bases and J by 4 bases, with 10 bases of the junction left unmatched. Here the CDR3 DNA reads TGCGCCAGCAGCCAATCATTCCACAGGGGAAGCTATGGCTACACCTTC. It yields the protein CASSQSFHRGSYGYTF.

The J gene is TRBJ2-7, the V gene TRBV18, with 8 positions matching TRBD1. Trimming took 5 bases from V and 2 from J; bases not matched to a gene: 14. The CDR3 is 17 amino acids. Per germline, CDR1 KGHSH and CDR2 LQKENI. This CDR3 reads CASSIFGQGERTYEQYF. The CDR3 nucleotides read TGTGCCAGCTCAATTTTCGGACAGGGCGAACGGACCTACGAGCAGTACTTC.

The gene calls are TRBV7-2 and TRBJ1-1, with a weak D call TRBD1 (5 bases). The V gene lost 5 bases and the J gene lost 5 bases, with 18 bases spanning the gap. The CDR3 covers 15 residues. Germline lookup yields CDR1 SGHTA and CDR2 FQGNSA. The CDR3 bases are TGTGCCAGCAGCCAAGGGGTGGGCGCAGGGACTGAAGCTTTCTTT. It encodes CASSQGVGAGTEAFF.

The V call is TRBV4-3, the J call TRBJ2-2; possible D gene TRBD2, 5 bases. Germline V gene lookup returns CDR1 LGHNA and CDR2 YSLEER. The ends were cut back, 0 bases at V and 7 bases at J, with 12 bases in the middle. The CDR3 is 15 residues long. Here the CDR3 DNA reads TGCGCCAGCAGCCAAGATGGCTACGCGGGCGGGGAGCTGTTTTTT. Amino acids: CASSQDGYAGGELFF.

The gene calls are TRBV7-2 and TRBJ2-1; D perhaps matches TRBD1 (6 bases). Germline lookup yields CDR1 SGHTA and CDR2 FQGNSA. V lost 4 bases and J lost 9, with 13 bases in between. CDR3 size: 13 residues. The CDR3, as DNA: TGTGCCAGCAGCTCTAACAGGGCTGGTGAGCAGTTCTTC. Amino acids: CASSSNRAGEQFF.

V is TRBV6-1 and J is TRBJ2-7; a possible D gene is TRBD2 (5 bases). V dropped 7 bases and J dropped 2 bases, with 18 bases sitting between them. This CDR3 has 15 amino acids. Germline CDR1 is MNHNS and CDR2 is SASEGT. The CDR3 reads CASTIPPDGAYEQYF. The CDR3, as DNA: TGTGCCAGCACGATTCCCCCGGACGGGGCCTACGAGCAGTACTTC.

V gene TRBV2 combines with J gene TRBJ2-1; 8 positions agree with TRBD2. CDR1 is SNHLY, CDR2 FYNNEI, per germline. V was clipped by 4 bases and J by 7 bases; unmatched bases: 6. This CDR3 contains 14 residues. CDR3 nucleotides: TGTGCCAGCAGTGCAATAGCGGGGCGTAATGAGCAGTTCTTC. Protein sequence: CASSAIAGRNEQFF.